This T cell receptor (beta chain) was observed in a study of blood T cell repertoires in COVID-19. Across the study: Cohort 3 donors were reported recovered after two negative PCRs, clearance, or symptom resolution.

CDR1 and CDR2 (germline): SGHTA, FQGNSA. The CDR3 spans 15 residues. V was clipped by 9 bases and J by 7 bases, with 25 bases between them. Measured with immunoSEQ multiplex PCR; TCRdb has only the in-frame clones, and not every one. This table has 200,000 to 250,000 clones, approximately 87% appearing once. J is TRBJ2-7 and V is TRBV7-2, with D possibly matching TRBD1 (5 bases). The source material was PBMCs or T cells enriched from blood (not recorded which). This TCR was recovered from a woman aged 45-65 years in a cohort exposed to, infected with or recovered from COVID-19 (not recorded which). CDR3 region: CASQRMGPISDEQYF. CDR3 bases: TGTGCCAGTCAGCGTATGGGGCCCATTTCGGATGAGCAGTACTTC. The complete variable domain, with remaining parts taken from reference TRBV7-2 and TRBJ2-7, reads GAGVSQSPSNKVTEKGKDVELRCDPISGHTALYWYRQSLGQGLEFLIYFQGNSAPDKSGLPSDRFSAERTGGSVSTLTIQRTQQEDSAVYLCASQRMGPISDEQYFGPGTRLTVT.